The sequence of this TCR beta chain was determined in a study of blood T cell repertoires in COVID-19. About the study: Acute and convalescent COVID-19 specimens originated in the United States, Italy and Spain.

Authors' methods: How many nucleated cells were present was estimated from reference gene primer amplification. Sequencing used immunoSEQ multiplex PCR; TCRdb keeps in-frame clones, though not all of them. The DNA gave D and trimming, while V, J and clone size come from that table. This sample has about 150,000 clones, with approximately 87% found just once. The clonotype originates from a man of 80 years or more with acute or convalescent COVID-19. Sequenced sample: peripheral blood.

CDR3 amino acids: CASSPRQPRDTGELFF. The CDR3 coding sequence is TGTGCCAGCAGCCCCCGCCAACCCCGGGACACCGGGGAGCTGTTTTTT. The chain recombines TRBV7-3 with TRBJ2-2; D uncertain. The CDR3 has 16 amino acids. Germline V lookup: CDR1 SGHTA, CDR2 FQGTGA. Between the trimmed V and J ends, which lost 5 bases and 3 bases, there was a span of 16 bases.